The 26 T cell receptor beta chains below come from one sample, sequenced in a study of T cell changes during pregnancy in multiple sclerosis. Method: immunoSEQ multiplex PCR; TCRdb's copy keeps in-frame clones and lacks some. The table has 85,000 to 130,000 clones, roughly nine tenths seen once. This specimen was peripheral blood, taken before pregnancy. The receptors derive from a female donor with multiple sclerosis, enrolled in a pregnancy study.

The chain is built from TRBV28 and TRBJ1-1; TRBD1 is a possible D gene (6 bases). The CDR3 is made up of 15 amino acids. V shed 6 bases and J shed 5 bases, with 19 bases lying between them. Per the germline V gene, CDR1 is MDHEN and CDR2 is SYDVKM. The CDR3 sequence is CASSRTHRVGTEAFF. As DNA, the CDR3 is TGTGCCAGCAGCAGAACCCACAGGGTTGGAACTGAAGCTTTCTTT.

This clone was seen only a few times. CDR3 sequence reads: CASSLQGTESPLHF. CDR3 coding DNA: TGCGCCAGCAGCCTTCAGGGCACGGAGTCACCCCTCCACTTT. The gene calls are TRBV5-1 and TRBJ1-6, with a weak D call TRBD1 (5 bases). The CDR3 contains 14 residues. CDR1 is SGHRS, CDR2 YFSETQ, per germline. Trimming pared 4 bases from V and 10 bases from J, leaving 15 bases between. Variable domain in full (rest from reference TRBV5-1 and TRBJ1-6): KAGVTQTPRYLIKTRGQQVTLSCSPISGHRSVSWYQQTPGQGLQFLFEYFSETQRNKGNFPGRFSGRQFSNSRSEMNVSTLELGDSALYLCASSLQGTESPLHFGNGTRLTVT.

The chain joins TRBV5-1 to TRBJ2-7; tentatively, D is TRBD1 (6 bases). The CDR3 consists of 13 residues. Per the germline V gene, CDR1 is SGHRS and CDR2 is YFSETQ. V shed 3 bases and J shed 2 bases, with 9 bases lying between them. The CDR3 DNA sequence: TGCGCCAGCAGCTCCCGGGACACCTACGAGCAGTACTTC. Translation: CASSSRDTYEQYF. The full variable domain, completed using reference TRBV5-1 and TRBJ2-7, is KAGVTQTPRYLIKTRGQQVTLSCSPISGHRSVSWYQQTPGQGLQFLFEYFSETQRNKGNFPGRFSGRQFSNSRSEMNVSTLELGDSALYLCASSSRDTYEQYFGPGTRLTVT.

CDR3 protein: CASSRWREAYEQYF. CDR3 nucleotide sequence: TGTGCCAGCAGCCGCTGGCGGGAGGCCTACGAGCAGTACTTC. The rearrangement joins TRBV28 to TRBJ2-7; 8 bases line up with TRBD2. Germline V lookup: CDR1 MDHEN, CDR2 SYDVKM. The CDR3 loop spans 14 amino acids. The ends lost 6 bases at V and 2 bases at J; junction bases unmatched: 6.

Regarding this clone: The identical CDR3 is also encoded by other nucleotide sequences in the sample. J is TRBJ1-2 and V is TRBV5-6; 9 bases line up with TRBD1. After removal of 4 bases from V and 5 bases from J, the junction contained 3 bases not matched to a gene. CDR1 and CDR2 from the germline V gene are SGHDT and YYEEEE. CDR3 length: 13 amino acids. CDR3 sequence: CASSPGTGYGYTF. Written as DNA, the CDR3 is TGTGCCAGCAGCCCAGGGACAGGGTATGGCTACACCTTC.

The V gene is TRBV4-2, the J gene TRBJ2-7, with 7 bases matching TRBD1. There are 13 residues in the CDR3. Germline V gene data show CDR1 as LGHNA and CDR2 as YNFKEQ. Losses at the gene ends were 4 bases for V and 3 bases for J; bases not matched to a gene: 3. CDR3 region: CASSLDRDYEQYF. The CDR3 bases are TGTGCCAGCAGCCTCGACAGGGACTACGAGCAGTACTTC.

The V gene is TRBV10-3, the J gene TRBJ2-7, with 10 bases aligning to TRBD2. V lost 6 bases and J lost 5; bases outside the gene matches: 10. Germline CDR1 and CDR2: ENHRY and SYGVKD. The CDR3 is 15 amino acids. CDR3 sequence: CAIRTTGTSVDEQYF. CDR3 DNA: TGTGCCATCAGGACAACCGGGACTAGCGTCGACGAGCAGTACTTC.

V gene TRBV5-1 combines with J gene TRBJ2-7; maybe TRBD2 (5 bases). Germline CDR1 reads SGHRS; CDR2 reads YFSETQ. Deletions cut 0 bases from V and 6 bases from J, with 16 bases between. The CDR3 length is 15 residues. CDR3 region: CASSLGPRAPSEQYF. CDR3 DNA sequence: TGCGCCAGCAGCTTGGGTCCGAGGGCCCCTAGCGAGCAGTACTTC.

This clone was observed once. The chain uses TRBV19 and TRBJ2-7; TRBD2 is a possible D gene (5 bases). Between the trimmed V and J ends, which lost 5 bases and 3 bases, there was a span of 26 bases. The CDR3 sequence is 18 residues long. The germline V gene has CDR1 LNHDA and CDR2 SQIVND (reference sequence). CDR3 DNA: TGTGCCAGTAGTTATGGCGTGGGGTCCGGGATACAAGACTACGAGCAGTACTTC. It is translated as CASSYGVGSGIQDYEQYF.

Here the CDR3 reads CASSFRDRAVHGYEQYF. The CDR3 region has the DNA TGTGCCAGCAGTTTCCGGGACAGAGCTGTCCACGGCTACGAGCAGTACTTC. V usage is TRBV28 and J usage is TRBJ2-7; 7 nucleotides line up with TRBD1. The J segment lost 3 bases and the V segment lost 3 bases, leaving 14 bases of the junction unmatched. There are 17 residues in the CDR3. CDR1 MDHEN and CDR2 SYDVKM come from the germline V gene.

V gene TRBV6-5 combines with J gene TRBJ2-2; D not certain. Trimming cost V 6 bases and J 4 bases, with 12 bases left between them. Germline values: CDR1 MNHEY, CDR2 SVGAGI. The CDR3 contains 14 residues. The CDR3 DNA reads as TGTGCCAGCAGATTGGGCCTTGTCACCGGGGAGCTGTTTTTT. Translating gives CASRLGLVTGELFF.

The chain joins TRBV15 to TRBJ2-3; D perhaps matches TRBD1 (5 bases). Germline V CDR1 and CDR2: LNHNV, YYDKDF (reference sequence). Trimming removed 0 bases at V and 0 bases at J, with 10 bases between. The CDR3 contains 16 residues. As DNA, the CDR3 is TGTGCCACCAGCAGAGATCTTAGACAGAGCACAGATACGCAGTATTTT. This gives the protein CATSRDLRQSTDTQYF.

Only one count was recorded for this clone. The chain links TRBV18 to TRBJ2-6; maybe TRBD2 (5 bases). CDR1 is KGHSH and CDR2 is LQKENI in the germline V gene. The CDR3 runs to 14 residues. Trimming cost V 8 bases and J 2 bases, with 10 bases left between them. CDR3 sequence (DNA): TGTGCCAGCCAAGACGGGGCTGGGGCCAACGTCCTGACTTTC. It specifies CASQDGAGANVLTF.

The chain's CDR3 is CSVSLYGGSYEQYF. In nucleotides, the CDR3 is TGCAGCGTTTCTTTATACGGCGGGAGCTACGAGCAGTACTTC. The rearrangement joins TRBV29-1 to TRBJ2-7, with TRBD2 matching 7 bases. With V trimmed by 5 bases and J by 3 bases, 10 bases remained unmatched. CDR3 length equals 14 residues. Per the germline V gene, CDR1 is SQVTM and CDR2 is ANQGSEA.

The J gene is TRBJ1-2, the V gene TRBV6-5; TRBD1 is a possible D gene (5 bases). V lost 2 bases and J lost 6, with 10 bases in between. Germline V lookup: CDR1 MNHEY, CDR2 SVGAGI. CDR3 length equals 13 residues. Here the CDR3 reads CASSYLVGDGYTF. Here the CDR3 DNA reads TGTGCCAGCAGTTACCTAGTAGGGGATGGCTACACCTTC.

V usage is TRBV7-2 and J usage is TRBJ2-3; 10 bases are shared with TRBD2. V dropped 5 bases and J dropped 2; count of bases not matched to a gene: 4. In germline, CDR1 is SGHTA, CDR2 FQGNSA. CDR3 length equals 15 residues. CDR3 residues: CASSQTSGATDTQYF. The CDR3 DNA sequence: TGTGCCAGCAGCCAAACTAGCGGGGCCACAGATACGCAGTATTTT.

The chain couples TRBV5-1 to TRBJ2-3, with unresolved D. The CDR3 is 13 amino acids. The germline V gene encodes CDR1 SGHRS and CDR2 YFSETQ. V lost 0 bases to trimming and J lost 14 bases, with 16 bases between them. The DNA of the CDR3 is TGCGCCAGCAGCTTGGATACGGCTAGTTTTCGGTATTTT. Its translation is CASSLDTASFRYF.

This chain joins TRBV7-2 and TRBJ2-7; the match to TRBD1 covers 7 bases. Germline values: CDR1 SGHTA, CDR2 FQGNSA. CDR3 length: 14 residues. The V gene end was trimmed by 2 bases and the J gene end by 1 base; junction bases not matched to a gene: 2. The DNA for the CDR3 is TGTGCCAGCAGCTTATGGACAGGTTCCTACGAGCAGTACTTC. Residues: CASSLWTGSYEQYF.

This clone was detected only a few times. The V gene is TRBV5-1, the J gene TRBJ2-5; the match to TRBD1 covers 7 bases. CDR3 size: 14 residues. The trim removed 7 bases at V and 2 bases at J, leaving 8 bases unmatched. Per the germline V gene, CDR1 is SGHRS and CDR2 is YFSETQ. This CDR3 is CASYKGAGQETQYF. CDR3 sequence (DNA): TGCGCCAGCTACAAGGGGGCAGGACAAGAGACCCAGTACTTC.

The chain has TRBV19 and TRBJ1-2; no firm D call. CDR1 is LNHDA, CDR2 SQIVND, per germline (reference sequence). The CDR3 extends over 13 amino acids. The germline V and J ends were trimmed by 1 base and 3 bases, with 6 bases remaining between them. CDR3 sequence reads: CASSIVAHYGYTF. CDR3 DNA sequence: TGTGCCAGTAGTATAGTAGCTCACTATGGCTACACCTTC.

The V and J genes are TRBV28 and TRBJ2-5, with D tentatively TRBD1 (5 bases). Trimming left V 2 bases short and J 3 bases short, with 7 bases between. The CDR3 spans 13 residues. CDR1 and CDR2 from the germline V gene are MDHEN and SYDVKM. CDR3 DNA sequence: TGTGCCAGCAGTTTAGGCAGGGAAGAGACCCAGTACTTC. Amino acids: CASSLGREETQYF. The full variable domain, in which reference TRBV28 and TRBJ2-5 provide the parts outside the CDR3, is DVKVTQSSRYLVKRTGEKVFLECVQDMDHENMFWYRQDPGLGLRLIYFSYDVKMKEKGDIPEGYSVSREKKERFSLILESASTNQTSMYLCASSLGREETQYFGPGTRLLVL.

This clone was counted between two and nine times. This rearrangement joins TRBV6-4 to TRBJ2-1; a possible D gene is TRBD1 (5 bases). The CDR3 extends over 13 amino acids. CDR1 is MRHNA and CDR2 is SNTAGT in the germline V gene. The V gene lost 2 bases and the J gene lost 5 bases, with 7 bases spanning the gap. CDR3 in amino acids: CASSDDSHNEQFF. The CDR3 DNA follows: TGTGCCAGCAGTGACGACAGCCACAATGAGCAGTTCTTC.

J is TRBJ1-1 and V is TRBV11-2; D not resolved. CDR1 and CDR2 from the germline V gene are SGHAT and FQNNGV. The CDR3 length is 15 residues. The V end was cut by 1 base, the J end by 1 base, with 10 bases between. The CDR3 DNA reads as TGTGCCAGCAGCTTAGCCCCAACAGCGAACACTGAAGCTTTCTTT. It codes for CASSLAPTANTEAFF.

The chain recombines TRBV6-5 with TRBJ1-1; D uncertain. The CDR3 runs to 13 residues. Germline V gene lookup returns CDR1 MNHEY and CDR2 SVGAGI. Trimming took off 5 bases at V and 8 bases at J, with 15 bases between the two ends. CDR3 coding DNA: TGTGCCAGCAGTCCTCGGGGAGGTGTAGAAGCTTTCTTT. It specifies CASSPRGGVEAFF.

The CDR3, as DNA: TGTGCCAGCAGCCCCCGGACAGGGGGAGCCGCAACTAATGAAAAACTGTTTTTT. This sequence encodes CASSPRTGGAATNEKLFF. The chain couples TRBV14 to TRBJ1-4; 10 bases line up with TRBD1. The CDR3 runs 18 residues. Germline lookup yields CDR1 SGHDN and CDR2 FVKESK. J lost 0 bases, V lost 4 bases, and 8 bases had no gene match. Combining the CDR3 with reference TRBV14 and TRBJ1-4 gives the whole variable domain EAGVTQFPSHSVIEKGQTVTLRCDPISGHDNLYWYRRVMGKEIKFLLHFVKESKQDESGMPNNRFLAERTGGTYSTLKVQPAELEDSGVYFCASSPRTGGAATNEKLFFGSGTQLSVL.

This clone was seen just once. This sequence joins TRBV19 and TRBJ2-3, with 8 positions matching TRBD2. The CDR3 loop spans 18 amino acids. Germline values: CDR1 LNHDA, CDR2 SQIVND (reference sequence). Trimming cost V 1 base and J 2 bases; bases outside gene matches: 11. CDR3 loop: CASSIAIAGSAVTDTQYF. The CDR3 nucleotides read TGTGCCAGTAGTATAGCCATAGCGGGGTCCGCGGTCACAGATACGCAGTATTTT.